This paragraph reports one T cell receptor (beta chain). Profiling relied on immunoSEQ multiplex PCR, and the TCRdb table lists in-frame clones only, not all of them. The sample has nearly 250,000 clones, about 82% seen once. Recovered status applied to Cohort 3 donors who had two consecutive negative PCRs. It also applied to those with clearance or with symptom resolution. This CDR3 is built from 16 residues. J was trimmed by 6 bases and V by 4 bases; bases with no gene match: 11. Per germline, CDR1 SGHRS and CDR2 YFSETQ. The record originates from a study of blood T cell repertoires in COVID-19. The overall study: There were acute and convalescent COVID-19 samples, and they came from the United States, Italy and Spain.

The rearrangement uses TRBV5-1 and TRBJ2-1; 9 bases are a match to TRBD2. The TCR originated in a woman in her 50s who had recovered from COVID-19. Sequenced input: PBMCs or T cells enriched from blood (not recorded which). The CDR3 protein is CASSVTVAGEFNEQFF. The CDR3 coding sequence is TGCGCCAGCAGCGTGACCGTAGCGGGAGAGTTCAATGAGCAGTTCTTC.